The TCR beta chain described here comes from a study of blood T cell repertoires in COVID-19. The wider study: Whether acute or convalescent, the COVID-19 samples came from the United States, Italy and Spain. Sources were T cells, B-cell-depleted T cells, or PBMCs; the material itself was cDNA or gDNA.

Study processing details: Amplified reference gene primers provided the basis for estimating nucleated cell counts. Produced via immunoSEQ multiplex PCR; TCRdb's table is partial and in-frame only. The V and J calls and clone size come from that table; D and trimming were worked out from the DNA. The sample lists 90,000 to 120,000 clones; around 79% were seen once. This clone showed up just once. Deletions cut 1 base from V and 6 bases from J, with 10 bases between. Germline assignment: CDR1 SEHNR and CDR2 FQNEAQ (reference sequence). This CDR3 region has 14 residues. The TCR was taken from a man between 70 and 80 years old with active or convalescent COVID-19. The sample taken for sequencing was peripheral blood. The rearrangement uses TRBV7-9 and TRBJ1-5; a possible D gene is TRBD1 (6 bases). CDR3 amino acids: CASSLGQDGQPQHF. CDR3 sequence (DNA): TGTGCCAGCAGCTTAGGACAGGACGGTCAGCCCCAGCATTTT.